Here is one TCR beta chain with its context. Cohort 3 recovered donors had two negative PCRs, clearance, or symptom resolution. This specimen comes from a study of blood T cell repertoires in COVID-19. Study details: COVID-19 samples collected from the United States, Italy and Spain covered acute and convalescent phases. Sources were T cells, B-cell-depleted T cells, or PBMCs; the material itself was cDNA or gDNA.

Germline values: CDR1 MNHEY, CDR2 SVGAGI. This CDR3 region has 13 residues. After removal of 6 bases from V and 8 bases from J, the junction contained 5 bases not matched to a gene. Original analysis: Amplification from reference gene primers served as the basis for estimated nucleated cell counts. Some clones are missing from TCRdb's copy, which holds only in-frame ones; the method was immunoSEQ multiplex PCR. The V and J calls and clone size come from that table; D and trimming were worked out from the DNA. The sample includes just under 250,000 clones, roughly 91% of them seen just once. This sequence originates from a woman aged 25 to 39 who had recovered from COVID-19. V is TRBV6-5 and J is TRBJ1-2; TRBD1 aligns across 11 bases. Sequenced sample: PBMCs or T cells enriched from blood (not recorded which). The CDR3 reads CASRPDRGLGYTF. The CDR3, as DNA: TGTGCCAGCAGGCCGGACAGGGGGCTAGGCTACACCTTC.